This T cell receptor (beta chain) was found in a study of graft-versus-host responses after intestinal transplantation. Here immunoSEQ multiplex PCR was the method, and the copy in TCRdb shows in-frame clones only, minus some. This sample has around 110,000 clones; about 91% occur once, and the top ten carry around 0.73%. General study results and limits: Patients with graft-donor T cell macrochimerism had high graft-versus-host to host-versus-graft clonal ratios in allografts. GvH clones occurred in recipient marrow; some first appeared in ileum or blood.

Looked up from germline, CDR1 is SGHNT and CDR2 is YENEEA. The CDR3 covers 17 residues. Germline trimming cut 1 base from V and 4 bases from J; bases unmatched to any gene: 7. Worth noting for this clone: Its antigen is unknown.

The chain carries TRBV11-3 and TRBJ2-1; 10 bases align to TRBD2. The specimen comprised unstimulated CD4+ T cells sorted from spleen or lymph node cells, sampled before transplant. This TCR was sampled from a human donor who was the organ donor for an intestinal transplant. For the CDR3, the DNA is TGTGCCAGCAGCTTAGGGCGACTAGCGGGCGATTACAATGAGCAGTTCTTC. Its protein product is CASSLGRLAGDYNEQFF.